What follows are 28 T cell receptor beta chains derived from one specimen sequenced in a study of human T cells and chemical hapten exposure. Time point indicated: patch test 3, about 24 weeks after DPC sensitization. The treatment: therapeutic diphenylcyclopropenone sensitization with weekly scalp DPC. TCRdb fed the RACE reads into MiXCR, producing one record per CDR3 protein. The table records approximately 88,000 distinct CDR3 sequences, over 10% of them present only once. Sequenced here: whole blood, sampled in connection with sensitization to the hapten diphenylcyclopropenone (DPC). These receptors all stem from a woman aged 50 to 60 with alopecia areata. Some clones in this sample may be carry-over from other donors' samples.

This clonotype has only a few counts. This chain links TRBV5-1 with TRBJ1-1; D might be TRBD1 (6 bases). V lost 4 bases, J lost 5 bases, and 15 bases lay in between. The CDR3 sequence is 14 residues long. Germline-derived CDR1 and CDR2 are SGHRS and YFSETQ. The chain's CDR3 is CASSKSGEGTEAFF. DNA for the CDR3: TGCGCCAGCAGCAAATCAGGGGAGGGTACTGAAGCTTTCTTT. Supplemented by reference TRBV5-1 and TRBJ1-1, the full variable domain reads KAGVTQTPRYLIKTRGQQVTLSCSPISGHRSVSWYQQTPGQGLQFLFEYFSETQRNKGNFPGRFSGRQFSNSRSEMNVSTLELGDSALYLCASSKSGEGTEAFFGQGTRLTVV.

Only a few counts were recorded for this clonotype. The rearrangement joins TRBV7-3 to TRBJ2-1; 7 bases are a match to TRBD2. Germline values: CDR1 SGHTA, CDR2 FQGTGA. The CDR3 extends over 16 amino acids. V lost 5 bases, J lost 4 bases, and 11 bases stayed unmatched. CDR3 nucleotides: TGTGCCAGCAGCCCCCAAGGACGGCGGGAGTACAATGAGCAGTTCTTC. This sequence encodes CASSPQGRREYNEQFF.

The V and J genes are TRBV6-1 and TRBJ1-5, with 7 bases that match TRBD1. Per the germline V gene, CDR1 is MNHNS and CDR2 is SASEGT. This CDR3 is 16 amino acids long. V lost 2 bases to trimming and J lost 4 bases; unmatched junction nucleotides: 8. CDR3 coding DNA: TGTGCCAGCAGTGAAAACAGGGGATCGGGAAATCAGCCCCAGCATTTT. This translates into CASSENRGSGNQPQHF.

This clonotype showed up just a few times. The CDR3 DNA follows: TGTGCCAGCAGCCGGAGGCAGGGGTTTAGTACTGAAGCTTTCTTT. It codes for CASSRRQGFSTEAFF. This chain joins TRBV14 and TRBJ1-1; D perhaps matches TRBD1 (6 bases). The germline CDR1 and CDR2 sequences are SGHDN and FVKESK. The CDR3 consists of 15 residues. Between the trimmed V and J ends, which lost 4 bases and 5 bases, there was a span of 17 bases.

The chain couples TRBV29-1 to TRBJ1-3; D uncertain. The V end was cut by 3 bases, the J end by 6 bases, with 9 bases between. The CDR3 runs 12 residues. Germline CDR1 is SQVTM and CDR2 is ANQGSEA. The CDR3 here is CSVDLGSNTIYF. CDR3 in DNA: TGCAGCGTTGATCTGGGGTCAAACACCATATATTTT.

The J gene is TRBJ2-1, the V gene TRBV19; D is unresolved. V was clipped by 6 bases and J by 0 bases, with 15 bases between them. The CDR3 covers 16 residues. The germline V gene encodes CDR1 LNHDA and CDR2 SQIVND (reference sequence). This CDR3 reads CASRPLHPSSYNEQFF. CDR3 coding DNA: TGTGCCAGTAGACCGTTGCACCCGAGCTCCTACAATGAGCAGTTCTTC. The whole variable domain, filled in from reference TRBV19 and TRBJ2-1, reads DGGITQSPKYLFRKEGQNVTLSCEQNLNHDAMYWYRQDPGQGLRLIYYSQIVNDFQKGDIAEGYSVSREKKESFPLTVTSAQKNPTAFYLCASRPLHPSSYNEQFFGPGTRLTVL.

The chain recombines TRBV20-1 with TRBJ2-5; no definite D call. The germline gives CDR1 DFQATT, CDR2 SNEGSKA (reference sequence). V shed 4 bases and J shed 3 bases, with 6 bases lying between them. This CDR3 comprises 11 residues. The chain's CDR3 is CSAMPEETQYF. The CDR3 region has the DNA TGCAGTGCTATGCCCGAAGAGACCCAGTACTTC.

The V and J genes are TRBV10-3 and TRBJ2-5; D is unclear. Germline V CDR1 and CDR2: ENHRY, SYGVKD. V lost 5 bases and J 1 base, leaving 5 bases between the germline ends. This CDR3 comprises 12 residues. CDR3 coding DNA: TGTGCCATCAGTCCTTCCCAAGAGACCCAGTACTTC. This gives the protein CAISPSQETQYF.

Of note for this clonotype: Relative to the germline gene, one junction end is altered; a read error may explain this. In DNA form, the CDR3 reads TGTGCCAGCAGCCAAGATGCCACAGGCGCCACTACTGAGGCTTTCTTT. Its protein product is CASSQDATGATTEAFF. The V call is TRBV3-1, the J call TRBJ1-1; D perhaps matches TRBD1 (5 bases). The CDR3 has 16 amino acids. In germline, CDR1 is LGHDT, CDR2 YNNKEL (reference sequence). Looking up the rest from reference TRBV3-1 and TRBJ1-1 gives the full variable domain: DTAVSQTPKYLVTQMGNDKSIKCEQNLGHDTMYWYKQDSKKFLKIMFSYNNKELIINETVPNRFSPKSPDKAHLNLHINSLELGDSAVYFCASSQDATGATTEAFFGQGTRLTVV.

This clonotype has at least ten counts. This chain links TRBV19 with TRBJ2-2; D might be TRBD2 (5 bases). The V gene lost 10 bases and the J gene lost 4 bases, with 13 bases spanning the gap. Germline V gene sequence: CDR1 LNHDA, CDR2 SQIVND (reference sequence). The CDR3 spans 13 residues. CDR3 in amino acids: CATEVAGTGELFF. In DNA, the CDR3 is TGTGCCACTGAAGTGGCGGGCACCGGGGAGCTGTTTTTT.

V is TRBV11-2 and J is TRBJ1-1; D remains unclear. This CDR3 has 15 amino acids. The germline V and J ends were trimmed by 1 base and 3 bases, with 12 bases remaining between them. Per germline, CDR1 SGHAT and CDR2 FQNNGV. In DNA, the CDR3 is TGTGCCAGCAGCTTAGTCCCAGGCGAGGACACTGAAGCTTTCTTT. Translating gives CASSLVPGEDTEAFF.

The sample holds a few counts of this clonotype. The rearrangement uses TRBV9 and TRBJ1-1, with a weak D call TRBD1 (5 bases). V was pared by 4 bases and J by 7 bases, with 17 bases between. Germline V gene lookup returns CDR1 SGDLS and CDR2 YYNGEE. This CDR3 spans 14 amino acids. CDR3 nucleotide sequence: TGTGCCAGCAGCCCCTCCGACAGTATTCTTGAAGCTTTCTTT. It codes for CASSPSDSILEAFF.

This clonotype came up a few times. The junction departs from the called germline gene at one end, perhaps through a read error. This chain uses TRBV6-1 with TRBJ1-4, with 7 bases identical to TRBD1. CDR1 and CDR2 (germline): MNHNS, SASEGT. CDR3 length equals 14 residues. CDR3 sequence reads: CASSDSINGQDLGF. The CDR3 DNA reads as TGTGCCAGCAGTGATTCAATAAACGGACAGGACCTGGGTTTT.

This chain joins TRBV18 and TRBJ2-1; TRBD1 is a possible D gene (5 bases). Between the trimmed V and J ends, which lost 3 bases and 5 bases, there was a span of 14 bases. Germline-derived CDR1 and CDR2 are KGHSH and LQKENI. The CDR3 extends over 15 amino acids. This CDR3 reads CASSPQVKGHNEQFF. Written as DNA, the CDR3 is TGTGCCAGCTCACCCCAGGTCAAGGGGCACAATGAGCAGTTCTTC.

The CDR3 region has the DNA TGTGCCAGCAGAGGACAGGGCGATCAGCCCCAGCATTTT. It translates to CASRGQGDQPQHF. The chain employs TRBV6-4 and TRBJ1-5; TRBD1 agrees at 8 bases. Germline V gene sequence: CDR1 MRHNA, CDR2 SNTAGT. The CDR3 length is 13 residues. The junction had 3 bases not matched to a gene; V was cut back by 6 bases and J by 5 bases.

The V and J genes are TRBV28 and TRBJ2-1, with D perhaps TRBD2 (5 bases). The germline V gene has CDR1 MDHEN and CDR2 SYDVKM. The CDR3 runs to 15 residues. V lost 6 bases to trimming and J lost 4 bases, with 16 bases between them. The CDR3: CASRLREQDYNEQFF. In DNA form, the CDR3 reads TGTGCCAGCAGGCTTAGGGAGCAGGATTACAATGAGCAGTTCTTC.

This clonotype was detected ten times or more. This chain joins TRBV6-5 and TRBJ1-6, with TRBD1 identical over 7 bases. Germline V gene lookup returns CDR1 MNHEY and CDR2 SVGAGI. The junction had 3 bases not matched to a gene; V was cut back by 6 bases and J by 7 bases. This CDR3 has 13 amino acids. CDR3 region: CASREGQNSPLHF. The CDR3 bases are TGTGCCAGCAGAGAGGGACAGAATTCACCCCTCCACTTT.

The chain is built from TRBV30 and TRBJ2-2; tentatively, D is TRBD1 (5 bases). The CDR3 length is 15 residues. V lost 2 bases to trimming and J lost 3 bases, with 13 bases between them. From germline, CDR1 is GTSNPN and CDR2 SVGIG (reference sequence). The CDR3 DNA is TGTGCCTGGAGTTTGGGGTTAGGGGACACCGGGGAGCTGTTTTTT. This encodes CAWSLGLGDTGELFF.

The chain employs TRBV4-1 and TRBJ2-7; D unresolved. The V gene lost 0 bases and the J gene lost 3 bases, with 9 bases spanning the gap. The germline gives CDR1 MGHRA, CDR2 YSYEKL. The CDR3 contains 14 residues. The CDR3 loop is CASSQDFISYEQYF. CDR3 DNA: TGCGCCAGCAGCCAAGATTTTATCAGCTACGAGCAGTACTTC.

The CDR3 region has the DNA TGTGCCAGCTCACCAAAGTCCCAGGGTAGCACTGAAGCTTTCTTT. Protein: CASSPKSQGSTEAFF. The chain couples TRBV18 to TRBJ1-1; D perhaps matches TRBD1 (5 bases). Germline CDR1 KGHSH, CDR2 LQKENI. The CDR3 spans 15 residues. The V and J ends lost 2 bases and 4 bases respectively, with 14 bases between them.

This clonotype has a count of ten or more. V and J are TRBV29-1 and TRBJ1-1; 9 bases are a match to TRBD1. V shed 3 bases, J shed 10 bases, and the junction held 6 bases outside the gene matches. This CDR3 comprises 12 residues. CDR1 is SQVTM and CDR2 is ANQGSEA in the germline V gene. The CDR3 nucleotides are TGCAGCGTTGAGGACAGGGGAAGGGGAGCTTTCTTT. This codes for CSVEDRGRGAFF.

The chain recombines TRBV10-3 with TRBJ2-5; no reliable D call. The germline V gene has CDR1 ENHRY and CDR2 SYGVKD. Trimming left V 4 bases short and J 5 bases short, with 5 bases between. The CDR3 has 11 residues. This CDR3 reads CAISAEETQYF. CDR3 nucleotide sequence: TGTGCCATCAGTGCTGAGGAGACCCAGTACTTC.

This clonotype was seen only a few times. CDR3 loop: CASSYSGREITDTQYF. The CDR3 nucleotides are TGTGCCAGCAGTTATTCGGGGCGGGAGATCACAGATACGCAGTATTTT. This chain uses TRBV6-2 or TRBV6-3 with TRBJ2-3, with 7 nucleotides matching TRBD2. After removal of 3 bases from V and 2 bases from J, the junction contained 8 bases not matched to a gene. The CDR3 is made up of 16 amino acids. Germline CDR1 is MNHEY and CDR2 is SVGEGT.

This clonotype was seen many times. The chain combines TRBV12-5 with TRBJ1-5; D unresolved. Trimming removed 3 bases from V and 5 bases from J, with 11 bases in between. Germline-derived CDR1 and CDR2 are LGHNT and FRNRAP. The CDR3 spans 14 residues. The DNA for the CDR3 is TGTGCTAGTGGTTTAAACCCGGTCTATCAGCCCCAGCATTTT. This gives the protein CASGLNPVYQPQHF. Variable domain in full (rest from reference TRBV12-5 and TRBJ1-5): DARVTQTPRHKVTEMGQEVTMRCQPILGHNTVFWYRQTMMQGLELLAYFRNRAPLDDSGMPKDRFSAEMPDATLATLKIQPSEPRDSAVYFCASGLNPVYQPQHFGDGTRLSIL.

In DNA form, the CDR3 reads TGTGCCAGCAGCGTAGCGGGAGGGAGCTCAGATACGCAGTATTTT. It specifies CASSVAGGSSDTQYF. The V and J genes are TRBV9 and TRBJ2-3; 8 nucleotides line up with TRBD2. CDR3 length equals 15 residues. V shed 0 bases and J 4 bases; nucleotides not matched to a gene: 4. Germline values: CDR1 SGDLS, CDR2 YYNGEE. The full variable domain, completed using reference TRBV9 and TRBJ2-3, is DSGVTQTPKHLITATGQRVTLRCSPRSGDLSVYWYQQSLDQGLQFLIQYYNGEERAKGNILERFSAQQFPDLHSELNLSSLELGDSALYFCASSVAGGSSDTQYFGPGTRLTVL.

This clonotype was recorded a few times. The V and J genes are TRBV27 and TRBJ1-2; D is undetermined. The CDR3 sequence is 14 residues long. Per the germline V gene, CDR1 is MNHEY and CDR2 is SMNVEV (reference sequence). V was cut by 2 bases and J by 3 bases, with 10 bases left in between. This CDR3 reads CASSLRPGHYGYTF. DNA of the CDR3: TGTGCCAGCAGTTTACGCCCCGGACACTATGGCTACACCTTC.

The chain is built from TRBV29-1 and TRBJ1-6, with a tentative D call TRBD1 (5 bases). Germline CDR1 reads SQVTM; CDR2 reads ANQGSEA. This CDR3 contains 14 residues. Trimming left V 6 bases short and J 15 bases short, with 24 bases between. The CDR3 reads CSVKIRAGSSDLHF. Written as DNA, the CDR3 is TGCAGCGTCAAAATACGCGCAGGGAGTTCGGACCTCCACTTT.

This clonotype was observed a few times. The chain has TRBV18 and TRBJ1-1; D unclear. This CDR3 has 13 residues. The ends were cut back, 2 bases at V and 3 bases at J, with 7 bases in the middle. Germline V gives CDR1 KGHSH, CDR2 LQKENI. The CDR3 sequence is CASSPKEDTEAFF. Here the CDR3 DNA reads TGTGCCAGCTCACCAAAGGAGGACACTGAAGCTTTCTTT.